The 20 T cell receptor beta chains in this list originate from one sample, sequenced in a study of Ad26.COV2.S vaccination and SARS-CoV-2 variants. Profiling relied on immunoSEQ multiplex PCR, and the TCRdb table lists in-frame clones only, not all of them. This sample yields about 440,000 clones, of which around 88% are seen a single time; over 10% belongs to the top ten. The treatment was: about 20 received Ad26.COV2.S at low or high dose, single or two shots; 5 received placebo; per-sample allocation not given. Day 63 after the first injection of vaccine or placebo was the sampling time. Sequences were derived from peripheral blood, sampled in a trial of Ad26.COV2.S vaccine versus placebo. The receptors come from a person aged 18-65 years who received the Ad26.COV2.S COVID-19 vaccine or a placebo.

This clone was seen a single time. The gene calls are TRBV28 and TRBJ2-7; no firm D call. The CDR3 contains 13 residues. Trimming left V 6 bases short and J 9 bases short, with 18 bases between. Germline CDR1 and CDR2: MDHEN and SYDVKM. The CDR3 region is CASSPSRVLGQYF. The CDR3 nucleotides are TGTGCCAGCAGCCCAAGCCGGGTTTTAGGGCAGTACTTC.

The V call is TRBV7-3, the J call TRBJ2-1, with 8 bases aligning to TRBD2. This CDR3 spans 15 amino acids. Germline V gene lookup returns CDR1 SGHTA and CDR2 FQGTGA. Trimming took 2 bases from V and 6 from J; bases not matched to a gene: 6. The CDR3 loop reads CASSLGTRSGNEQFF. In nucleotides, the CDR3 is TGTGCCAGCAGCTTAGGGACTAGGTCGGGCAATGAGCAGTTCTTC. The full variable domain, rest sourced from reference TRBV7-3 and TRBJ2-1, is GAGVSQTPSNKVTEKGKYVELRCDPISGHTALYWYRQSLGQGPEFLIYFQGTGAADDSGLPNDRFFAVRPEGSVSTLKIQRTERGDSAVYLCASSLGTRSGNEQFFGPGTRLTVL.

Notes on this clone: The junction shows a germline mismatch at one end, possibly a read error. The chain couples TRBV4-3 to TRBJ2-5; no clear D. In germline, CDR1 is LGHNA, CDR2 YSLEER. CDR3 length: 15 residues. The CDR3 bases are TGCGCCAGCAGCCAAGATCTGATTGGTATAGGACCCGTAAACTTC. Translated, it gives CASSQDLIGIGPVNF.

The chain carries TRBV9 and TRBJ1-5; D might be TRBD1 (6 bases). V lost 1 base and J lost 2, with 10 bases in between. The germline gives CDR1 SGDLS, CDR2 YYNGEE. The CDR3 loop spans 15 amino acids. The chain's CDR3 is CASSVTGAGNQPQHF. The CDR3 DNA sequence: TGTGCCAGCAGCGTAACGGGGGCAGGCAATCAGCCCCAGCATTTT.

The rearrangement uses TRBV7-3 and TRBJ2-3, with 9 bases lining up with TRBD1. Germline V CDR1 and CDR2: SGHTA, FQGTGA. The CDR3 has 15 amino acids. V lost 6 bases, J lost 0 bases, and 4 bases stayed unmatched. CDR3 sequence: CASSPGQGSTDTQYF. CDR3 sequence (DNA): TGTGCCAGCAGTCCCGGACAGGGGAGCACAGATACGCAGTATTTT.

The chain uses TRBV7-2 and TRBJ2-1, with 7 bases aligning to TRBD2. Germline V lookup: CDR1 SGHTA, CDR2 FQGNSA. After removal of 1 base from V and 7 bases from J, the junction contained 13 bases not matched to a gene. The CDR3 has 17 amino acids. CDR3 coding DNA: TGTGCCAGCAGCTTAGATCTTGGGGGAGGGCCTGGTAATGAGCAGTTCTTC. Amino acid sequence: CASSLDLGGGPGNEQFF.

V gene TRBV13 combines with J gene TRBJ2-2; perhaps TRBD1 as D (6 bases). Germline V gene sequence: CDR1 PRHDT, CDR2 FYEKMQ (reference sequence). V lost 8 bases and J 2 bases, leaving 9 bases between the germline ends. The CDR3 consists of 13 residues. The CDR3 is CASQQGNTGELFF. The CDR3, as DNA: TGTGCCAGCCAACAGGGCAACACCGGGGAGCTGTTTTTT.

The rearrangement links TRBV10-3 to TRBJ2-3; the match to TRBD2 covers 12 bases. With V trimmed by 4 bases and J by 0 bases, 5 bases remained unmatched. The CDR3 length is 17 residues. CDR1 and CDR2 (germline): ENHRY, SYGVKD. This CDR3 is CAISVLAGGLSTDTQYF. The CDR3 coding sequence is TGTGCCATCAGTGTCCTAGCGGGAGGGCTTAGCACAGATACGCAGTATTTT.

The chain is built from TRBV4-3 and TRBJ2-1; 8 bases are shared with TRBD2. This CDR3 contains 18 residues. Germline V gene lookup returns CDR1 LGHNA and CDR2 YSLEER. V was pared by 0 bases and J by 9 bases, with 16 bases of the junction left unmatched. The DNA of the CDR3 is TGCGCCAGCAGCCAAGATGTCGGTAGCGGGACCCTCGGCGTTGAGCAGTTCTTC. Translating it yields CASSQDVGSGTLGVEQFF.

V is TRBV29-1 and J is TRBJ2-4; no definite D call. The germline V and J ends were trimmed by 6 bases and 7 bases, with 10 bases remaining between them. Germline V lookup: CDR1 SQVTM, CDR2 ANQGSEA. This CDR3 is 11 amino acids long. As DNA, the CDR3 is TGCAGCGTCAAGAAGACCAACATTCAGTACTTC. Its protein product is CSVKKTNIQYF.

The chain uses TRBV29-1 and TRBJ2-5; 8 nucleotides agree with TRBD2. Germline CDR1 is SQVTM and CDR2 is ANQGSEA. The CDR3 length is 13 residues. The ends lost 2 bases at V and 4 bases at J; junction bases unmatched: 3. This CDR3 is CSVESLAGETQYF. CDR3 in DNA: TGCAGCGTTGAATCGCTAGCGGGAGAGACCCAGTACTTC. The variable domain in full, with the rest retrieved from reference TRBV29-1 and TRBJ2-5, is SAVISQKPSRDICQRGTSLTIQCQVDSQVTMMFWYRQQPGQSLTLIATANQGSEATYESGFVIDKFPISRPNLTFSTLTVSNMSPEDSSIYLCSVESLAGETQYFGPGTRLLVL.

The chain joins TRBV21-1 to TRBJ2-7; TRBD1, the table's D call, was not compared with the DNA. TRBV21-1 has pseudogene status. CDR3 length: 15 residues. In DNA, the CDR3 is TGTGCCAGCAGCAAACCCGGACAGGGTATCCACGAGCAGTACTTC. Protein sequence: CASSKPGQGIHEQYF.

V gene TRBV12-3 or TRBV12-4 combines with J gene TRBJ1-4, with D perhaps matching TRBD1 (5 bases). V lost 5 bases and J lost 12, with 16 bases in between. This CDR3 has 13 amino acids. For the CDR3, the DNA is TGTGCCAGCAGTGTCGGGGTGGTAGGGGAACTGTTTTTT. Translation: CASSVGVVGELFF.

This chain joins TRBV3-1 (or the pseudogene TRBV3-2) and TRBJ1-2; D is unclear. From germline, CDR1 is LGHDT and CDR2 YNNKEL (reference sequence). V dropped 3 bases and J dropped 4 bases, with 9 bases sitting between them. This CDR3 spans 13 amino acids. CDR3 protein: CASSQRPPYGYTF. In DNA form, the CDR3 reads TGTGCCAGCAGCCAGAGGCCTCCCTATGGCTACACCTTC.

The V call is TRBV7-6, the J call TRBJ2-1, with 8 bases that match TRBD2. The length of the CDR3 is 15 residues. After removal of 5 bases from V and 8 bases from J, the junction contained 11 bases not matched to a gene. The germline V gene has CDR1 SGHVS and CDR2 FNYEAQ. CDR3 sequence: CASSPAGAQGDEQFF. In DNA form, the CDR3 reads TGTGCCAGCAGCCCAGCGGGAGCGCAAGGAGATGAGCAGTTCTTC. Based on the CDR3 plus reference TRBV7-6 and TRBJ2-1, the full variable domain is GAGVSQSPRYKVTKRGQDVALRCDPISGHVSLYWYRQALGQGPEFLTYFNYEAQQDKSGLPNDRFSAERPEGSISTLTIQRTEQRDSAMYRCASSPAGAQGDEQFFGPGTRLTVL.

V is TRBV30 and J is TRBJ2-7, with TRBD1 identical over 10 bases. V lost 1 base, J lost 5 bases, and 2 bases stayed unmatched. Germline-derived CDR1 and CDR2 are GTSNPN and SVGIG (reference sequence). This CDR3 contains 13 residues. Here the CDR3 reads CAWSGDRGHEQYF. The DNA of the CDR3 is TGTGCCTGGAGTGGGGACAGGGGCCACGAGCAGTACTTC.

This clone has just a few counts. The J gene is TRBJ1-5, the V gene TRBV6-5, with D maybe TRBD1 (6 bases). Trimming pared 5 bases from V and 7 bases from J, leaving 18 bases between. This CDR3 is built from 15 residues. Looked up from germline, CDR1 is MNHEY and CDR2 is SVGAGI. The CDR3 loop is CASSPSGAGIQPQHF. The DNA of the CDR3 is TGTGCCAGCAGTCCGTCGGGGGCAGGGATACAGCCCCAGCATTTT.

The chain couples TRBV2 to TRBJ2-1, with D maybe TRBD1 (5 bases). This CDR3 comprises 14 residues. V was pared by 8 bases and J by 2 bases, with 13 bases between. Germline V lookup: CDR1 SNHLY, CDR2 FYNNEI. The CDR3 reads CASLRQGPYNEQFF. CDR3 nucleotide sequence: TGTGCCAGCTTAAGGCAGGGCCCCTACAATGAGCAGTTCTTC.

V gene TRBV19 combines with J gene TRBJ1-1, with no clear D. The CDR3 has 13 residues. CDR1 is LNHDA and CDR2 is SQIVND in the germline V gene (reference sequence). With 0 bases removed from V and 7 bases from J, the gap between germline ends came to 9 bases. DNA of the CDR3: TGTGCCAGTAGTATAGATATCTGGTATGAAGCTTTCTTT. Translated, it gives CASSIDIWYEAFF.

This chain uses TRBV27 with TRBJ1-5, with D tentatively TRBD1 (5 bases). V lost 4 bases to trimming and J lost 4 bases, with 14 bases between them. This CDR3 has 15 residues. Germline values: CDR1 MNHEY, CDR2 SMNVEV (reference sequence). This CDR3 is CASSSSGTQNQPQHF. The CDR3 DNA sequence: TGTGCCAGCAGTTCCTCCGGGACTCAAAATCAGCCCCAGCATTTT.